This T cell receptor beta chain was recorded in a study of CD8 T cells in Susac syndrome. Regarding the study as a whole: Within Susac syndrome CD4+ T cell repertoires, clonal expansion was not evident.

V gave up 0 bases and J gave up 3 bases; unmatched junction bases: 4. Germline V CDR1 and CDR2: KGHDR, SFDVKD. The CDR3 sequence is 17 residues long. RNA totalling about 0.5 to 1 ug underwent reverse transcription with random hexamers. Amplification of TCR beta CDR3 used immunoSEQ multiplex PCR across 54 Vbeta and 13 Jbeta. TCRdb reprocessed the immunoSEQ multiplex PCR reads with MiXCR, giving one entry per CDR3 protein. The data show 150,000 to 200,000 distinct CDR3 sequences, nearly 97% seen once. For this clonotype: Its matching antigen is unknown.

J is TRBJ2-2 and V is TRBV24-1, with 9 bases aligning to TRBD2. This TCR derives from a human donor with Susac syndrome. Material for sequencing was CD4+ T cells from PBMCs. The CDR3 sequence: CATSDLSAGGYTGELFF. In DNA, the CDR3 is TGTGCCACCAGTGATTTGTCGGCGGGGGGGTACACCGGGGAGCTGTTTTTT.